A single sample is the source of the 32 T cell receptor beta chains below, sequenced in a study of OX40 agonist ivuxolimab in advanced cancers. This table comes from immunoSEQ multiplex PCR, and its TCRdb copy is limited to in-frame clones, with some not included. The table includes about 52,000 clones, less than 90% detected once. Sample: CD4+ or CD8+ T cells sorted from blood, taken in a trial of the OX40 agonist ivuxolimab. Every receptor here comes from an adult with an advanced solid tumor such as melanoma, head and neck, liver or kidney cancer.

The chain uses TRBV6-1 and TRBJ2-2, with TRBD1 identical over 9 bases. CDR3 size: 15 residues. Germline CDR1 and CDR2: MNHNS and SASEGT. J was trimmed by 6 bases and V by 6 bases; bases with no gene match: 8. The CDR3 spells CASRPGTGYSGELFF. The CDR3 DNA reads as TGTGCCAGCAGACCGGGGACAGGGTACTCCGGGGAGCTGTTTTTT.

This clone has just a few counts. V is TRBV11-2 and J is TRBJ1-2; D is possibly TRBD1 (5 bases). This CDR3 spans 15 amino acids. V shed 5 bases and J shed 8 bases, with 21 bases lying between them. Germline-derived CDR1 and CDR2 are SGHAT and FQNNGV. The CDR3 region has the DNA TGTGCCAGCAGCCGACCGGGCAGGGTCCCGGGAGGCTACACCTTC. It encodes CASSRPGRVPGGYTF.

V is TRBV18 and J is TRBJ2-3; D gene ambiguous. Germline V gene sequence: CDR1 KGHSH, CDR2 LQKENI. V was pared by 3 bases and J by 0 bases, with 7 bases between. The CDR3 has 14 amino acids. Here the CDR3 DNA reads TGTGCCAGCTCACCTGCAGACAGCACAGATACGCAGTATTTT. Protein product: CASSPADSTDTQYF.

The chain combines TRBV7-2 with TRBJ2-4; D possibly matches TRBD1 or TRBD2 (5 bases each). Trimming stripped 1 base from V and 0 bases from J, with 16 bases between. Germline V lookup: CDR1 SGHTA, CDR2 FQGNSA. The CDR3 spans 18 residues. CDR3 sequence (DNA): TGTGCCAGCAGCTTAGGGGGGTGGCATAAGATAGCCAAAAACATTCAGTACTTC. This sequence encodes CASSLGGWHKIAKNIQYF.

J is TRBJ1-1 and V is TRBV6-1, with 8 bases lining up with TRBD1. CDR1 is MNHNS and CDR2 is SASEGT in the germline V gene. CDR3 length: 14 amino acids. With V trimmed by 6 bases and J by 0 bases, 3 bases remained unmatched. The DNA of the CDR3 is TGTGCCAGCAGCTTGGGACAGGTGAACACTGAAGCTTTCTTT. Residues: CASSLGQVNTEAFF.

V usage is TRBV19 and J usage is TRBJ2-7; D may match TRBD1 or TRBD2 (5 bases each). CDR1 LNHDA and CDR2 SQIVND come from the germline V gene (reference sequence). The CDR3 covers 13 residues. The V end was cut by 4 bases, the J end by 4 bases, with 11 bases between. DNA for the CDR3: TGTGCCAGTAGTAGGGACGGGATTTACGAGCAGTACTTC. It codes for CASSRDGIYEQYF.

V usage is TRBV5-4 and J usage is TRBJ1-2; a possible D gene is TRBD1 (5 bases). Trimming pared 3 bases from V and 4 bases from J, leaving 16 bases between. The germline CDR1 and CDR2 sequences are SGHNT and YYREEE (reference sequence). The CDR3 covers 15 residues. The CDR3 coding sequence is TGTGCCAGCAGCTCCAAAAGCGGGGGGAGCTATGGCTACACCTTC. This encodes CASSSKSGGSYGYTF.

The chain combines TRBV6-1 with TRBJ1-5, with TRBD1 matching over 9 bases. Germline CDR1 and CDR2: MNHNS and SASEGT. The J segment lost 5 bases and the V segment lost 7 bases, leaving 3 bases of the junction unmatched. The CDR3 spans 13 residues. The CDR3 here is CASKGTGYQPQHF. DNA for the CDR3: TGTGCCAGCAAAGGGACAGGGTATCAGCCCCAGCATTTT.

The chain employs TRBV11-2 and TRBJ2-2; D remains ambiguous. Per germline, CDR1 SGHAT and CDR2 FQNNGV. V lost 2 bases and J lost 3, with 10 bases in between. The CDR3 totals 15 residues. The CDR3 region has the DNA TGTGCCAGCAGCTTAATGTGGGTTCACACCGGGGAGCTGTTTTTT. Protein: CASSLMWVHTGELFF.

The V call is TRBV28, the J call TRBJ2-5, with TRBD2 identical over 8 bases. The CDR3 has 16 residues. Germline V CDR1 and CDR2: MDHEN, SYDVKM. The V segment lost 5 bases and the J segment 2 bases; nucleotides outside the gene matches: 10. The CDR3 protein is CASSTSGAGEQETQYF. The CDR3 DNA reads as TGTGCCAGCAGTACCTCGGGAGCGGGGGAACAAGAGACCCAGTACTTC.

The chain uses TRBV18 and TRBJ2-1, with no clear D. CDR3 length: 14 amino acids. With 6 bases removed from V and 5 bases from J, the gap between germline ends came to 14 bases. Germline CDR1 reads KGHSH; CDR2 reads LQKENI. DNA of the CDR3: TGTGCCAGCTCCGACAAGCACGGAGACAATGAGCAGTTCTTC. As protein: CASSDKHGDNEQFF. The entire variable domain, with the rest obtained from reference TRBV18 and TRBJ2-1, is as follows: NAGVMQNPRHLVRRRGQEARLRCSPMKGHSHVYWYRQLPEEGLKFMVYLQKENIIDESGMPKERFSAEFPKEGPSILRIQQVVRGDSAAYFCASSDKHGDNEQFFGPGTRLTVL.

The V call is TRBV6-5, the J call TRBJ1-6, with 7 bases identical to TRBD1. Unmatched junction bases numbered 8, after V lost 2 bases and J lost 7 bases. The CDR3 has 16 amino acids. Germline assignment: CDR1 MNHEY and CDR2 SVGAGI. The CDR3 sequence is CASSYNTGALNSPLHF. The CDR3 DNA reads TGTGCCAGCAGTTACAATACAGGGGCCTTGAATTCACCCCTCCACTTT.

Judged by abundance, this clone is medium-sized (0.01 to 0.1%). The chain links TRBV28 to TRBJ1-2, with a weak D call TRBD1 (5 bases). The ends were cut back, 6 bases at V and 7 bases at J, with 18 bases in the middle. Germline values: CDR1 MDHEN, CDR2 SYDVKM. CDR3 size: 14 residues. The DNA of the CDR3 is TGTGCCAGCAGGTCTAGGCCAGGGTCCCCTGGCTACACCTTC. This sequence encodes CASRSRPGSPGYTF.

The chain recombines TRBV6-6 with TRBJ2-3; D might be TRBD2 (5 bases). The germline gives CDR1 MNHNY, CDR2 SVGAGI (reference sequence). The germline V and J ends were trimmed by 2 bases and 2 bases, with 14 bases remaining between them. This CDR3 has 16 residues. This chain's CDR3 is CASSYRDRGYTDTQYF. CDR3 DNA sequence: TGTGCCAGCAGTTACCGGGATAGAGGCTACACAGATACGCAGTATTTT.

This clone was picked up a small number of times. The gene calls are TRBV6-5 and TRBJ2-3, with TRBD2 matching 7 bases. The ends lost 6 bases at V and 4 bases at J; junction bases unmatched: 7. The CDR3 has 14 amino acids. Germline CDR1 and CDR2: MNHEY and SVGAGI. CDR3 nucleotide sequence: TGTGCCAGCAGCCCCGGGGGGAGCCCAGATACGCAGTATTTT. This translates into CASSPGGSPDTQYF.

This clone has only a few counts. This sequence joins TRBV19 and TRBJ1-5; D might be TRBD1 (6 bases). Trimming removed 6 bases at V and 7 bases at J, with 10 bases between. Germline-derived CDR1 and CDR2 are LNHDA and SQIVND (reference sequence). This CDR3 is 12 amino acids long. CDR3 loop: CASRTRGQPQHF. Here the CDR3 DNA reads TGTGCCAGTAGAACCAGGGGCCAGCCCCAGCATTTT.

J is TRBJ1-5 and V is TRBV19; D unresolved. V was clipped by 1 base and J by 5 bases, with 12 bases between them. The V gene's germline CDR1 is LNHDA and CDR2 SQIVND (reference sequence). The CDR3 runs 15 residues. The DNA for the CDR3 is TGTGCCAGTAGTATAGGGCAGTGGAACGATCAGCCCCAGCATTTT. This gives the protein CASSIGQWNDQPQHF. The full variable domain, in which reference TRBV19 and TRBJ1-5 provide the parts outside the CDR3, is DGGITQSPKYLFRKEGQNVTLSCEQNLNHDAMYWYRQDPGQGLRLIYYSQIVNDFQKGDIAEGYSVSREKKESFPLTVTSAQKNPTAFYLCASSIGQWNDQPQHFGDGTRLSIL.

V and J are TRBV5-1 and TRBJ2-7; 8 nucleotides align to TRBD1. Trimming at V came to 4 bases and at J to 2 bases, leaving 8 bases not matched to a gene. Per the germline V gene, CDR1 is SGHRS and CDR2 is YFSETQ. This CDR3 comprises 15 residues. The CDR3 spells CASSLDRETTYEQYF. The CDR3 DNA reads as TGCGCCAGCAGCCTGGACAGGGAAACTACCTACGAGCAGTACTTC. Based on the CDR3 plus reference TRBV5-1 and TRBJ2-7, the full variable domain is KAGVTQTPRYLIKTRGQQVTLSCSPISGHRSVSWYQQTPGQGLQFLFEYFSETQRNKGNFPGRFSGRQFSNSRSEMNVSTLELGDSALYLCASSLDRETTYEQYFGPGTRLTVT.

This chain joins TRBV5-1 and TRBJ1-1; D not resolved. Germline lookup yields CDR1 SGHRS and CDR2 YFSETQ. Trimming shortened V by 0 bases and J by 0 bases, and 6 bases separated the two germline ends. CDR3 size: 14 residues. The chain's CDR3 is CASSLDSMNTEAFF. CDR3 DNA sequence: TGCGCCAGCAGCTTGGACAGCATGAACACTGAAGCTTTCTTT.

The chain uses TRBV5-1 and TRBJ2-1; TRBD2 agrees at 10 bases. The V segment lost 0 bases and the J segment 2 bases; nucleotides outside the gene matches: 2. The CDR3 loop spans 16 amino acids. Looked up from germline, CDR1 is SGHRS and CDR2 is YFSETQ. The CDR3 sequence: CASSLGSGGPYNEQFF. CDR3 coding DNA: TGCGCCAGCAGCTTGGGTAGCGGGGGGCCCTACAATGAGCAGTTCTTC.

V gene TRBV6-6 combines with J gene TRBJ1-4; TRBD1 might be the D (5 bases). Trimming took 0 bases from V and 8 from J, leaving 13 bases between them. The CDR3 sequence is 15 residues long. Per the germline V gene, CDR1 is MNHNY and CDR2 is SVGAGI (reference sequence). This chain's CDR3 is CASSYSKGEGEKLFF. The CDR3, as DNA: TGTGCCAGCAGTTACTCGAAAGGGGAAGGCGAAAAACTGTTTTTT.

V usage is TRBV30 and J usage is TRBJ1-1; 7 bases are a match to TRBD1. Losses at the gene ends were 3 bases for V and 4 bases for J; bases not matched to a gene: 14. The germline CDR1 and CDR2 sequences are GTSNPN and SVGIG (reference sequence). The CDR3 totals 16 residues. CDR3 sequence reads: CAWSPAGRGRITEAFF. As DNA, the CDR3 is TGTGCCTGGAGCCCCGCGGGGAGGGGGCGCATCACTGAAGCTTTCTTT. The full variable domain, rest sourced from reference TRBV30 and TRBJ1-1, is SQTIHQWPATLVQPVGSPLSLECTVEGTSNPNLYWYRQAAGRGLQLLFYSVGIGQISSEVPQNLSASRPQDRQFILSSKKLLLSDSGFYLCAWSPAGRGRITEAFFGQGTRLTVV.

This clone has a single count. This chain joins TRBV5-4 and TRBJ2-2; 15 bases fit TRBD2. The CDR3 is 18 residues long. Germline CDR1 SGHNT, CDR2 YYREEE (reference sequence). After removal of 5 bases from V and 4 bases from J, the junction contained 9 bases not matched to a gene. The CDR3 sequence is CASSRPGTSGGPTGELFF. Here the CDR3 DNA reads TGTGCCAGCAGTCGTCCCGGGACTAGCGGGGGGCCCACCGGGGAGCTGTTTTTT.

The genes are TRBV29-1 and TRBJ2-1; D not resolved. The germline gives CDR1 SQVTM, CDR2 ANQGSEA. The V gene lost 6 bases and the J gene lost 5 bases, with 11 bases spanning the gap. This CDR3 comprises 12 residues. CDR3 sequence (DNA): TGCAGCGTCGCCCACCGGCACAATGAGCAGTTCTTC. Amino acid sequence: CSVAHRHNEQFF.

The chain recombines TRBV6-5 with TRBJ2-1; 10 nucleotides line up with TRBD2. Germline CDR1 MNHEY, CDR2 SVGAGI. This CDR3 region has 15 residues. V gave up 6 bases and J gave up 4 bases; unmatched junction bases: 6. CDR3 residues: CASRNSGGTYNEQFF. In DNA, the CDR3 is TGTGCCAGCAGAAATAGCGGGGGGACTTACAATGAGCAGTTCTTC.

The V gene is TRBV2, the J gene TRBJ2-5; D unclear. The CDR3 runs 12 residues. Germline CDR1 SNHLY, CDR2 FYNNEI. Trimming took 10 bases from V and 5 from J, leaving 14 bases between them. CDR3 protein: CATATSGETQYF. CDR3 in DNA: TGTGCCACGGCTACCTCCGGCGAGACCCAGTACTTC.

The V gene is TRBV18, the J gene TRBJ2-3, with TRBD2 identical over 11 bases. Germline V CDR1 and CDR2: KGHSH, LQKENI. J was trimmed by 1 base and V by 2 bases; bases with no gene match: 2. The CDR3 sequence is 16 residues long. CDR3 sequence (DNA): TGTGCCAGCTCACCAGAACTAGCGGGGGGCACAGATACGCAGTATTTT. Protein: CASSPELAGGTDTQYF. Drawing the rest from reference TRBV18 and TRBJ2-3, the complete variable domain is NAGVMQNPRHLVRRRGQEARLRCSPMKGHSHVYWYRQLPEEGLKFMVYLQKENIIDESGMPKERFSAEFPKEGPSILRIQQVVRGDSAAYFCASSPELAGGTDTQYFGPGTRLTVL.

This clone was picked up one time. This rearrangement joins TRBV4-2 to TRBJ1-2, with a tentative D call TRBD1 (5 bases). The CDR3 sequence is 19 residues long. The V gene's germline CDR1 is LGHNA and CDR2 YNFKEQ. Trimming took off 5 bases at V and 4 bases at J, with 29 bases between the two ends. The chain's CDR3 is CASSTPLRGPTLNFYGYTF. As DNA, the CDR3 is TGTGCCAGCAGCACTCCCCTCCGGGGCCCGACTCTTAATTTCTATGGCTACACCTTC.

V gene TRBV9 combines with J gene TRBJ2-5; TRBD2 might be the D (5 bases). Trimming stripped 4 bases from V and 7 bases from J, with 14 bases between. CDR1 is SGDLS and CDR2 is YYNGEE in the germline V gene. The CDR3 covers 13 residues. This CDR3 is CASSPERSGTQYF. The CDR3 coding sequence is TGTGCCAGCAGCCCGGAGCGGAGCGGGACCCAGTACTTC.

The V call is TRBV5-1, the J call TRBJ1-1; D ambiguous. The V end lost 1 base, the J end lost 0 bases, and 7 bases lay between the germline ends. Per germline, CDR1 SGHRS and CDR2 YFSETQ. CDR3 size: 14 residues. CDR3 coding DNA: TGCGCCAGCAGCTTGAGTCCGGTGAACACTGAAGCTTTCTTT. Translating it yields CASSLSPVNTEAFF.

The chain is built from TRBV5-6 and TRBJ1-2; TRBD1 aligns across 7 bases. Germline V gene sequence: CDR1 SGHDT, CDR2 YYEEEE. This CDR3 comprises 13 residues. V lost 3 bases and J lost 13; bases outside the gene matches: 12. The CDR3 region has the DNA TGTGCCAGCAGCTGGGGACAGCATATGGGATCCACCTTC. As protein: CASSWGQHMGSTF.

This rearrangement joins TRBV7-9 to TRBJ1-3; D is undetermined. The V gene's germline CDR1 is SEHNR and CDR2 FQNEAQ (reference sequence). The CDR3 runs to 13 residues. Trimming shortened V by 5 bases and J by 4 bases, and 9 bases separated the two germline ends. The CDR3: CASSPSGGNTIYF. The CDR3, as DNA: TGTGCCAGCAGCCCGAGCGGGGGAAACACCATATATTTT.